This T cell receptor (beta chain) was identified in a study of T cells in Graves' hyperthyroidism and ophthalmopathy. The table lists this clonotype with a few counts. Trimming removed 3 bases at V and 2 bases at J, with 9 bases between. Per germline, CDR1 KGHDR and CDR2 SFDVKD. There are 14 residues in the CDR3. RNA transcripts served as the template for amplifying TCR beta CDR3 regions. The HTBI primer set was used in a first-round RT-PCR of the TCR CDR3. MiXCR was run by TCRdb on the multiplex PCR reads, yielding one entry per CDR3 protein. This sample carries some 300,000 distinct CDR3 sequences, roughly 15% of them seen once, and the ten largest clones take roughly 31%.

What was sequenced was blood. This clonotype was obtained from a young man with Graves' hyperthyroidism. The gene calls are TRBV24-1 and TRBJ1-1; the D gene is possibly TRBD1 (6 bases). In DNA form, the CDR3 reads TGTGCCACCAGTGATACAGGGAGAAACACTGAAGCTTTCTTT. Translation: CATSDTGRNTEAFF.